The 21 T cell receptor beta chains below come from one sample, sequenced in a study of T cell clonotyping in hematopoietic cell transplantation. Assay used: immunoSEQ multiplex PCR; TCRdb lists only in-frame clones, some missing. The table has about 9,600 clones, under 85% seen once. Time point defined: recipient sample about 28 days before transplant, after cytoreduction. The sequencing here drew on peripheral blood mononuclear cells, taken before stem cell transplant. Receptors originate from a man in his 60s with acute myeloid leukemia. Some clones in this sample may be carry-over from other donors' samples.

The CDR3 bases are TGTGCCAGCACCCAGAAGGCGGACAGTAACTACGAGCAGTACTTC. This encodes CASTQKADSNYEQYF. The rearrangement joins TRBV7-9 to TRBJ2-7, with D possibly TRBD1 on 6 matching bases. Germline assignment: CDR1 SEHNR and CDR2 FQNEAQ (reference sequence). CDR3 length: 15 amino acids. Trimming cost V 7 bases and J 3 bases, with 19 bases left between them.

This chain connects TRBV15 to TRBJ2-7, with unresolved D. CDR3 length equals 15 residues. Germline V gene lookup returns CDR1 LNHNV and CDR2 YYDKDF (reference sequence). V was clipped by 0 bases and J by 0 bases, with 9 bases between them. The CDR3 region is CATSRDIVASYEQYF. The CDR3 DNA is TGTGCCACCAGCAGAGATATCGTAGCCTCCTACGAGCAGTACTTC.

This sequence joins TRBV28 and TRBJ2-7; maybe TRBD1 (5 bases). This CDR3 is built from 16 residues. Looked up from germline, CDR1 is MDHEN and CDR2 is SYDVKM. V was shortened by 4 bases and J by 0 bases, with 16 bases between the two germline ends. In DNA, the CDR3 is TGTGCCAGCAGTTCCCCAGGCGACAGTCTCTCCTACGAGCAGTACTTC. This sequence encodes CASSSPGDSLSYEQYF.

The V gene is TRBV6-1, the J gene TRBJ1-1, with D perhaps matching TRBD1 (6 bases). The CDR3 consists of 14 residues. V lost 6 bases, J lost 5 bases, and 16 bases lay in between. Germline V lookup: CDR1 MNHNS, CDR2 SASEGT. CDR3 sequence reads: CASRRTTGQTEAFF. CDR3 DNA sequence: TGTGCCAGCAGAAGGACTACAGGGCAGACTGAAGCTTTCTTT.

This clone was observed a handful of times. CDR3 sequence (DNA): TGTGCCAGCAGCTTATTCAGGAGCGGGGATACGCAGTATTTT. Its protein product is CASSLFRSGDTQYF. The chain joins TRBV11-2 to TRBJ2-3, with D perhaps matching TRBD2 (6 bases). Per germline, CDR1 SGHAT and CDR2 FQNNGV. There are 14 residues in the CDR3. The V gene lost 2 bases and the J gene lost 6 bases, with 12 bases spanning the gap.

The chain uses TRBV10-1 and TRBJ1-1, with a possible D match to TRBD1 (5 bases). CDR1 and CDR2 from the germline V gene are WNHNN and SYGVQD (reference sequence). CDR3 length: 12 residues. V was cut by 3 bases and J by 11 bases, with 13 bases left in between. The CDR3 DNA is TGCGCCAGCAGTGACCTCGGGACGGGGGCTTTCTTT. Translated: CASSDLGTGAFF.

This CDR3 reads CASSDGLGGLIGETQYF. The CDR3, as DNA: TGTGCCAGCAGTGATGGGTTAGGGGGCTTAATAGGGGAGACCCAGTACTTC. This sequence joins TRBV25-1 and TRBJ2-5; 7 bases are a match to TRBD1. The germline V gene encodes CDR1 MGHDK and CDR2 SYGVNS. J was trimmed by 5 bases and V by 3 bases; bases with no gene match: 15. The CDR3 consists of 17 residues.

The chain joins TRBV4-1 to TRBJ2-7; a weak D match, TRBD2 (6 bases). V lost 2 bases and J 5 bases, leaving 13 bases between the germline ends. CDR1 MGHRA and CDR2 YSYEKL come from the germline V gene. This CDR3 region has 14 residues. The CDR3 region is CASSQPSVDDEQYF. The CDR3 DNA follows: TGCGCCAGCAGCCAACCTAGCGTAGACGACGAGCAGTACTTC.

V and J are TRBV5-6 and TRBJ1-3, with D perhaps TRBD1 (6 bases). Deletions cut 5 bases from V and 0 bases from J, with 12 bases between. The CDR3 sequence is 15 residues long. CDR1 is SGHDT, CDR2 YYEEEE, per germline. The CDR3: CASSLGQTSGNTIYF. CDR3 sequence (DNA): TGTGCCAGCAGTCTTGGACAGACCTCTGGAAACACCATATATTTT.

The chain has TRBV9 and TRBJ2-7; D is perhaps TRBD1 or TRBD2 (5 bases each). Trimming left V 3 bases short and J 5 bases short, with 15 bases between. This CDR3 has 14 residues. Germline V gene data show CDR1 as SGDLS and CDR2 as YYNGEE. CDR3 sequence: CASSEGSYIDEQYF. The CDR3 nucleotides are TGTGCCAGCAGCGAGGGGAGTTATATAGACGAGCAGTACTTC.

This clone was seen once. The gene calls are TRBV10-3 and TRBJ1-1; D uncertain. This CDR3 region has 14 residues. V was shortened by 6 bases and J by 7 bases, with 18 bases between the two germline ends. CDR1 ENHRY and CDR2 SYGVKD come from the germline V gene. In DNA form, the CDR3 reads TGTGCCATCAGCGCCGACACGTTCGGGAGTGAAGCTTTCTTT. Amino acid sequence: CAISADTFGSEAFF.

The genes are TRBV5-1 and TRBJ1-1; tentative D call: TRBD1 (6 bases). Germline-derived CDR1 and CDR2 are SGHRS and YFSETQ. There are 13 residues in the CDR3. Trimming cost V 4 bases and J 6 bases, with 13 bases left between them. CDR3 residues: CASSPTGQPEAFF. The DNA of the CDR3 is TGCGCCAGCAGCCCTACAGGGCAGCCTGAAGCTTTCTTT.

The chain couples TRBV19 to TRBJ1-5, with 7 bases aligning to TRBD1. The germline V gene encodes CDR1 LNHDA and CDR2 SQIVND (reference sequence). Germline trimming cut 9 bases from V and 0 bases from J; bases unmatched to any gene: 5. This CDR3 is built from 14 residues. CDR3 in DNA: TGTGCCAGCCAACAGGGGTATAGCAATCAGCCCCAGCATTTT. Translating it yields CASQQGYSNQPQHF. Variable domain in full (rest from reference TRBV19 and TRBJ1-5): DGGITQSPKYLFRKEGQNVTLSCEQNLNHDAMYWYRQDPGQGLRLIYYSQIVNDFQKGDIAEGYSVSREKKESFPLTVTSAQKNPTAFYLCASQQGYSNQPQHFGDGTRLSIL.

This sequence joins TRBV2 and TRBJ2-5, with 7 positions matching TRBD2. Germline lookup yields CDR1 SNHLY and CDR2 FYNNEI. V was clipped by 8 bases and J by 4 bases; unmatched bases: 13. The CDR3 has 15 amino acids. This CDR3 is CASGKVGGVRETQYF. In DNA form, the CDR3 reads TGTGCCAGCGGAAAAGTGGGGGGGGTCAGAGAGACCCAGTACTTC. Full variable domain (remainder filled in from reference TRBV2 and TRBJ2-5): EPEVTQTPSHQVTQMGQEVILRCVPISNHLYFYWYRQILGQKVEFLVSFYNNEISEKSEIFDDQFSVERPDGSNFTLKIRSTKLEDSAMYFCASGKVGGVRETQYFGPGTRLLVL.

The chain uses TRBV7-8 and TRBJ2-2; a possible D gene is TRBD1 (6 bases). Trimming removed 1 base from V and 6 bases from J, with 15 bases in between. This CDR3 region has 16 residues. The V gene's germline CDR1 is SGHVS and CDR2 FQNEAQ. This chain's CDR3 is CASSLDPTGSPGELFF. CDR3 sequence (DNA): TGTGCCAGCAGCTTAGACCCTACAGGGAGTCCCGGGGAGCTGTTTTTT.

The V call is TRBV21-1, the J call TRBJ1-6; whether TRBD1, the table's D call, matches the DNA was not checked. TRBV21-1 is a pseudogene. This CDR3 spans 19 amino acids. The DNA of the CDR3 is TGTGCCAGCAGCAAAGTGGGGAGACAGGGATGGAGGAATAATTCACCCCTCCACTTT. It yields the protein CASSKVGRQGWRNNSPLHF.

The gene calls are TRBV2 and TRBJ2-5; maybe TRBD1 (6 bases). V dropped 0 bases and J dropped 1 base, with 9 bases sitting between them. Germline-derived CDR1 and CDR2 are SNHLY and FYNNEI. The CDR3 consists of 15 residues. CDR3 DNA: TGTGCCAGCAGTGAAGCGGGACAAATCCAAGAGACCCAGTACTTC. Amino acid sequence: CASSEAGQIQETQYF.

CDR3 in amino acids: CASSYSTSGSSYEQYF. The CDR3 nucleotides read TGTGCCAGCAGTTACTCGACGTCCGGCAGCTCCTACGAGCAGTACTTC. The chain has TRBV6-5 and TRBJ2-7; unclear D gene. V was clipped by 0 bases and J by 0 bases, with 12 bases between them. The CDR3 length is 16 residues. CDR1 and CDR2 from the germline V gene are MNHEY and SVGAGI.

The CDR3 nucleotides are TGTGCCAGCAGTGTGGGCGGGGGGGCCTACAATGAGCAGTTCTTC. Encoded protein: CASSVGGGAYNEQFF. This chain uses TRBV2 with TRBJ2-1; 9 bases agree with TRBD2. Germline V CDR1 and CDR2: SNHLY, FYNNEI. The CDR3 runs 15 residues. Trimming took 4 bases from V and 2 from J; bases not matched to a gene: 3. Drawing the rest from reference TRBV2 and TRBJ2-1, the complete variable domain is EPEVTQTPSHQVTQMGQEVILRCVPISNHLYFYWYRQILGQKVEFLVSFYNNEISEKSEIFDDQFSVERPDGSNFTLKIRSTKLEDSAMYFCASSVGGGAYNEQFFGPGTRLTVL.

The J gene is TRBJ2-7, the V gene TRBV5-1, with D maybe TRBD1 (5 bases). CDR1 is SGHRS, CDR2 YFSETQ, per germline. This CDR3 spans 13 amino acids. V gave up 3 bases and J gave up 1 base, with 8 bases separating them. The CDR3 is CASSSTASYEQYF. The CDR3 nucleotides are TGCGCCAGCAGCTCGACAGCTTCCTACGAGCAGTACTTC.

This chain uses TRBV9 with TRBJ2-7; D is possibly TRBD1 or TRBD2 (5 bases each). The CDR3 is made up of 14 amino acids. The ends were cut back, 3 bases at V and 4 bases at J, with 14 bases in the middle. Germline V lookup: CDR1 SGDLS, CDR2 YYNGEE. CDR3 coding DNA: TGTGCCAGCAGCGGGAGGACCGGGGCGTACGAGCAGTACTTC. Residues: CASSGRTGAYEQYF.